This TCR beta chain was identified in a study of T cells in Graves' hyperthyroidism and ophthalmopathy. General study findings and limits: Ophthalmopathy was model-predicted a median roughly 6.5 months pre-onset. In the analysis, a 13 V-J model separated ophthalmopathy from stable hyperthyroidism. Most thyroid clonotypes with frequency above 0.001 were detected in blood.

This clonotype was detected ten times or more. The antigen remains undetermined. An approximately 10 ml volume of fresh peripheral blood provided the PBMCs. Regions amplified from RNA transcripts were the TCR beta CDR3 regions. A set of HTBI primers served as the primers for a first-round RT-PCR of the TCR CDR3. TCRdb used MiXCR to reprocess the multiplex PCR reads, holding one entry per CDR3 protein. The table has 500,000 to 800,000 distinct CDR3 sequences, around 15% seen once; the top ten hold approximately 13%. This CDR3 contains 13 residues. CDR1 is MDHEN, CDR2 SYDVKM, per germline. The V end lost 7 bases, the J end lost 8 bases, and 15 bases lay between the germline ends.

The chain links TRBV28 to TRBJ2-1; D remains ambiguous. This TCR was sampled from a woman in her forties or fifties with Graves' ophthalmopathy. Sequencing was performed on blood. DNA of the CDR3: TGTGCCAGCATGGTGCCCAACCTACATGAGCAGTTCTTC. This gives the protein CASMVPNLHEQFF.